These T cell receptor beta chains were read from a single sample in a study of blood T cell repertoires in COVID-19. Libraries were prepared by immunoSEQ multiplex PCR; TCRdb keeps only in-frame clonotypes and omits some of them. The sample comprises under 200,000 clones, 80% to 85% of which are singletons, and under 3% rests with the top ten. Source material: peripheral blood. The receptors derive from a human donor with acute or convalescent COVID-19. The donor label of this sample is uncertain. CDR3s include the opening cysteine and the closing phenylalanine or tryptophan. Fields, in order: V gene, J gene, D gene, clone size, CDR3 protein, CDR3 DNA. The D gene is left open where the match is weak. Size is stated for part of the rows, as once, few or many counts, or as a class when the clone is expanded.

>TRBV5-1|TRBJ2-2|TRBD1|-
CASSLEIQGAVGELFF
TGCGCCAGCAGCTTGGAGATACAGGGGGCGGTCGGGGAGCTGTTTTTT
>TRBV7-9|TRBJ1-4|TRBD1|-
CASSLDRGRTNEKLFF
TGTGCCAGCAGCCTGGACAGGGGGCGAACTAATGAAAAACTGTTTTTT
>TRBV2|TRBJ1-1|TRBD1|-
CASKTGTGRTEAFF
TGTGCCAGCAAGACCGGGACAGGGAGGACTGAAGCTTTCTTT
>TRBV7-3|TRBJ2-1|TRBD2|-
CASSPLAGEPSYNEQFF
TGTGCCAGCAGCCCTCTAGCGGGGGAACCCTCCTACAATGAGCAGTTCTTC
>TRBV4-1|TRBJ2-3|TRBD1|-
CASSLGQGSTDTQYF
TGCGCCAGCAGCCTAGGACAGGGCTCCACAGATACGCAGTATTTT
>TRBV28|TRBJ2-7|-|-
CASTLGRRGPYEQYF
TGTGCCAGCACCCTGGGGAGAAGAGGGCCCTACGAGCAGTACTTC
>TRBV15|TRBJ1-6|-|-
CATSAGPGGGESPLHF
TGTGCCACCAGCGCGGGCCCGGGCGGAGGGGAATCACCCCTCCACTTT
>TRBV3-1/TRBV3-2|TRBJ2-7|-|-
CASSRDSYEQYF
TGTGCCAGCAGCCGAGACAGCTACGAGCAGTACTTC
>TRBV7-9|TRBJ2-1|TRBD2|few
CASSLGSAGVPNEQFF
TGTGCCAGCAGCTTAGGTTCAGCGGGAGTGCCCAATGAGCAGTTCTTC
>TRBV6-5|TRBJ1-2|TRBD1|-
CASSRGQGPNGYTF
TGTGCCAGCAGTAGGGGACAGGGTCCCAATGGCTACACCTTC
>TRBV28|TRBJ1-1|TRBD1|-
CASGGQGARTEAFF
TGTGCCAGCGGCGGACAGGGGGCGCGCACTGAAGCTTTCTTT
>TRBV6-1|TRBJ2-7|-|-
CASSEEGSGEQYF
TGTGCCAGCAGTGAAGAGGGTTCGGGGGAGCAGTACTTC
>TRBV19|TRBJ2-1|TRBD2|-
CASSFLPTSGRAREQFF
TGTGCCAGTAGTTTTCTCCCGACTAGCGGGAGGGCCCGTGAGCAGTTCTTC
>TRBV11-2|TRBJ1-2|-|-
CASSPSTGNYGYTF
TGTGCCAGCAGCCCCTCTACAGGGAACTATGGCTACACCTTC
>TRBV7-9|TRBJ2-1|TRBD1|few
CASSLGDRGVYNEQFF
TGTGCCAGCAGCTTAGGGGACAGGGGAGTCTACAATGAGCAGTTCTTC
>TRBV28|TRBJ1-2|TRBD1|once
CASSSLQGAYGYTF
TGTGCCAGCAGTTCCTTACAGGGGGCGTATGGCTACACCTTC
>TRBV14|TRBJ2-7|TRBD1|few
CASSQGAMGQGNEQYF
TGTGCCAGCAGCCAAGGCGCTATGGGACAGGGGAACGAGCAGTACTTC
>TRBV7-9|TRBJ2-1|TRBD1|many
CASSPRDRVHNEQFF
TGTGCCAGCAGCCCCCGGGACAGGGTCCACAATGAGCAGTTCTTC
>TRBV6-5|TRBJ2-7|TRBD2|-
CASARTSVSYEQYF
TGTGCCAGCGCCCGGACTAGCGTCTCCTACGAGCAGTACTTC
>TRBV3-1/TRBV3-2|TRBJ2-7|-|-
CASSQAGEQYF
TGTGCCAGCAGCCAAGCAGGCGAGCAGTACTTC
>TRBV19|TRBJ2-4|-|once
CASSQGRGNIQYF
TGTGCCAGTAGTCAGGGGCGAGGAAACATTCAGTACTTC
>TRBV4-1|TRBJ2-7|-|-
CASSQDGAGWAREQYF
TGCGCCAGCAGCCAAGATGGGGCAGGGTGGGCTCGCGAGCAGTACTTC
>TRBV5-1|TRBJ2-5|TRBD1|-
CASSPGTGARETQYF
TGCGCCAGCAGCCCGGGGACAGGGGCTCGGGAGACCCAGTACTTC
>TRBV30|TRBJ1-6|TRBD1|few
CAWDAGQMNSPLHF
TGTGCCTGGGACGCGGGACAGATGAATTCACCCCTCCACTTT
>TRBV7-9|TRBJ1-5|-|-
CASSLKWALINQPQHF
TGTGCCAGCAGCTTAAAGTGGGCCCTTATAAATCAGCCCCAGCATTTT
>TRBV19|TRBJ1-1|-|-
CASSMGGSAMNTEAFF
TGTGCCAGTAGTATGGGCGGGTCCGCTATGAACACTGAAGCTTTCTTT
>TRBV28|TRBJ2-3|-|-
CASSSGRSDTQYF
TGTGCCAGCAGCTCAGGAAGGTCCGATACGCAGTATTTT
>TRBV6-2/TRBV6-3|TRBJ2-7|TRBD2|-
CASSPRGGDSYEQYF
TGTGCCAGCAGCCCCCGGGGGGGGGACTCCTACGAGCAGTACTTC
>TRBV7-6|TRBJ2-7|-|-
CASSLAGGEAYEQYF
TGTGCCAGCAGCTTAGCCGGAGGAGAAGCCTACGAGCAGTACTTC
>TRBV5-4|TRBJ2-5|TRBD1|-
CASSQGQLAETQYF
TGTGCCAGCAGCCAGGGACAGCTCGCAGAGACCCAGTACTTC
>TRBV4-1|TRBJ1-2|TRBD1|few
CASSLTAGQFNYGYTF
TGCGCCAGCAGCCTTACGGCGGGACAGTTTAACTATGGCTACACCTTC
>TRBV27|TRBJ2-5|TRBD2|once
CASSLRAGGTQETQYF
TGTGCCAGCAGTTTAAGGGCGGGGGGCACCCAAGAGACCCAGTACTTC
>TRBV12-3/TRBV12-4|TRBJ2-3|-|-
CASSRRDFTQYF
TGTGCCAGCAGCCGCCGGGACTTTACGCAGTATTTT
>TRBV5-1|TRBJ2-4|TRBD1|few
CASSLGLGTGVPLAKNIQYF
TGCGCCAGCAGCCTGGGCTTGGGGACAGGGGTGCCTCTAGCCAAAAACATTCAGTACTTC
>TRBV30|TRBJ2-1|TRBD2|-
CAWSVRAGTSGGSYNEQFF
TGTGCCTGGAGTGTACGGGCAGGGACTAGCGGGGGTTCATACAATGAGCAGTTCTTC
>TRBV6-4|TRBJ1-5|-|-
CASSDELNQPQHF
TGTGCCAGCAGTGACGAGTTAAATCAGCCCCAGCATTTT
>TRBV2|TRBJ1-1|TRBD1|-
CASSGQGFTTEAFF
TGTGCCAGCAGTGGACAGGGCTTTACCACTGAAGCTTTCTTT
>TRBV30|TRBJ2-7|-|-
CAWSPSPGSYEQYF
TGTGCCTGGAGCCCGTCGCCCGGGAGCTACGAGCAGTACTTC
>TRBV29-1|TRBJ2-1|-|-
CSVPQGGAYNEQFF
TGCAGCGTCCCCCAAGGGGGAGCATACAATGAGCAGTTCTTC
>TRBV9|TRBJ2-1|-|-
CASSTGDTSYNEQFF
TGTGCCAGCAGCACCGGGGACACGTCCTACAATGAGCAGTTCTTC
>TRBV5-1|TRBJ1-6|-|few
CASSASTESPLHF
TGCGCCAGCAGCGCTTCGACAGAGAGCCCCCTCCACTTT
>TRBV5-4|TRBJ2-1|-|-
CASSPQGRSSYNEQFF
TGTGCCAGCAGCCCCCAGGGGCGGAGCTCCTACAATGAGCAGTTCTTC
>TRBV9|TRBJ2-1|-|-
CASSVATIRGEQFF
TGTGCCAGCAGCGTAGCGACAATTCGGGGTGAGCAGTTCTTC
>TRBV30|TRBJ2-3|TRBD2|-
CAWSRTRSSTDTQYF
TGTGCCTGGAGTAGGACTAGATCTAGCACAGATACGCAGTATTTT
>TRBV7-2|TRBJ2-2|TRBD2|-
CASSWTSGRVTGELFF
TGTGCCAGCAGCTGGACTAGCGGGAGGGTCACCGGGGAGCTGTTTTTT
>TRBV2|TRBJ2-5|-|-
CASSLKRAGETQYF
TGTGCCAGCAGCCTGAAGAGGGCGGGGGAGACCCAGTACTTC
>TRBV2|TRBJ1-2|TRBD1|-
CASSSRGKDGYTF
TGTGCCAGCAGTTCCAGGGGGAAGGATGGCTACACCTTC
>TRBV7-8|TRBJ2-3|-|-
CASSLGEEGARNTQYF
TGTGCCAGCAGCTTAGGGGAGGAAGGGGCGCGTAATACGCAGTATTTT
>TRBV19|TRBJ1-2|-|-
CASRSEPWRDYGYTF
TGTGCCAGTAGGAGCGAGCCGTGGAGAGACTATGGCTACACCTTC
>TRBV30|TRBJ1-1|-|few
CAWSVLLGGTEAFF
TGTGCCTGGAGTGTACTCCTCGGGGGTACTGAAGCTTTCTTT
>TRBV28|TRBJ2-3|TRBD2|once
CASSPRGLAGVGSTDTQYF
TGTGCCAGCAGTCCTAGAGGGCTAGCGGGAGTAGGGAGCACAGATACGCAGTATTTT
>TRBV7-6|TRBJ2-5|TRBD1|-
CASSLETGKETQYF
TGTGCCAGCAGCTTAGAGACAGGGAAAGAGACCCAGTACTTC
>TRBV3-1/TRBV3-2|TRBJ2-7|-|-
CASSQGSGRSGPSYEQYF
TGTGCCAGCAGCCAGGGCTCGGGGAGGAGCGGGCCGTCCTACGAGCAGTACTTC
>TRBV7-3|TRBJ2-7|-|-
CASSLSTGSSYEQYF
TGTGCCAGCAGCTTATCGACGGGGAGCTCCTACGAGCAGTACTTC
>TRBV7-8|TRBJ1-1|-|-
CASSLAGMNTEAFF
TGTGCCAGCAGCTTGGCAGGTATGAACACTGAAGCTTTCTTT
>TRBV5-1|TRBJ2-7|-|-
CASSRSSFEQYF
TGCGCCAGCAGCCGTTCTAGTTTCGAGCAGTACTTC
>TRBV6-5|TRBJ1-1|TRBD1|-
CASSRDRGRSAEAFF
TGTGCCAGCAGCCGGGACAGGGGGCGTTCCGCTGAAGCTTTCTTT